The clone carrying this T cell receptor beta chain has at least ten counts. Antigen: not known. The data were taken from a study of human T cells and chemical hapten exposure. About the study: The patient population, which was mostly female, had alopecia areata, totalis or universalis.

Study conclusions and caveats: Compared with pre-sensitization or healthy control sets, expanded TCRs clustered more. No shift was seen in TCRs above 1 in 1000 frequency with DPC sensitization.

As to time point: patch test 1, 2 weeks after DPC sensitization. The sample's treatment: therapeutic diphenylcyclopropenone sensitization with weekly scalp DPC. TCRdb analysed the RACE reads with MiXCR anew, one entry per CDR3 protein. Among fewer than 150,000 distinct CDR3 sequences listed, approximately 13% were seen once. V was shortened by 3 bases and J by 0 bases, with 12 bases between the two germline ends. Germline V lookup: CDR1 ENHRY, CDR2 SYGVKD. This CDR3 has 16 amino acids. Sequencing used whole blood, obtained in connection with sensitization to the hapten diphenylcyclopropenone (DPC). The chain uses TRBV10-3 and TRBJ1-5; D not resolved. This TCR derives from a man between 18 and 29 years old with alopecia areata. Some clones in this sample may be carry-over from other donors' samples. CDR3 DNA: TGTGCCATCAGTGATGTGGAACCCTATAGCAATCAGCCCCAGCATTTT. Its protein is CAISDVEPYSNQPQHF.